This T cell receptor (beta chain) was sequenced for a study of beta chain features in type 1 diabetes (dated by TCRdb to about 2018). Study-wide context: No differences in mean age, gender distribution, total cell number or subset yield were found between patients and healthy donors. A total of 100 million to 110 million sorted cells were examined across all samples, and a strong correlation was observed between cell number per subset and RNA yield. The study compared the TCRB repertoires of sorted circulating CD4+ T cell subsets in recently diagnosed type 1 diabetes patients with those in matched healthy donors. Regulatory and stem cell-like memory subsets were isolated from only 8 patients and roughly eight healthy donors, whereas naive and central memory subsets came from all 30 or so donors. Overall results and qualifications from the work: Shorter templates might have been favored by PCR, but patient and control samples were amplified and corrected together, so both groups would have been affected equally by any skew. A moderate but significant shortening of TCRB CDR3 length was observed in type 1 diabetes patients in all four CD4+ subsets. Because the HLA sub-analyses included only small numbers of individuals, any influence of HLA type on TCRB rearrangement was left unresolved. Because cDNA was sequenced instead of genomic DNA, activated cells with high expression could be over-represented, although the groups did not differ in activation or CD3 levels. Patients with type 1 diabetes made fewer insertions and deleted more nucleotides at VDJ recombination sites, implying thymic rearrangement abnormalities. Naive, central memory and regulatory TCRB repertoires appeared to be more similar among patients than among healthy donors.

All of the isolated RNA was reverse transcribed with the High Capacity cDNA Reverse Transcription Kit, so expressed TCRB transcripts were sequenced. Deep immunoSEQ sequencing was applied to naive, central memory and regulatory T cell samples, giving an average of approximately 4 million total reads per sample. Sorted cells were lysed in RLT buffer and RNA was extracted with DNase-treated RNeasy Micro or Mini kits, depending on cell number. To prevent cross-contamination, each cell subset was processed individually, whereas patient and healthy donor samples were processed jointly. Using the immunoSEQ multiplex PCR, TCRB sequences were amplified from cDNA into 87-bp fragments spanning the CDR3 region. Amplicons were sequenced on the Illumina HiSeq platform. The study's processing was this. Synthetic template baselines were used to correct PCR bias computationally, reads within Hamming distance 2 were collapsed together, and singletons that could not be merged were discarded. Reads were aligned against IMGT to assign V, D and J genes, CDR3 length and insertions or deletions at six rearrangement sites. Within each subset, clonotype counts were normalized to the number of sorted cells before true diversity and Gini coefficients were calculated with the tcR R package. Repertoire sharing was quantified using the overlap coefficient calculated on TCRB nucleotide sequences. Out-of-frame TCRB sequences from naive cells were analyzed to stand in for the pre-selection repertoire. Here the immuneACCESS table is served through TCRdb, limited to in-frame sequences with V and J called. Missing clones are a known gap in these copies; in checked studies unresolved V genes cover under half, and the rest lacks a known reason. V and J calls and clone size are those listed in that table; D and trimming were worked out from the DNA. This sample holds 850,000 to 900,000 clones; roughly 15% were observed only once. The top ten hold 0.02% to 0.025% of the sample.

A single peripheral blood draw of approximately 120 mL on average was collected from each donor into heparinised tubes. A BD FACSAria II and a panel including CD45RO, CCR7, CD25, CD127, CD95 and CD27 were used to sort naive, central memory, regulatory and stem cell-like memory CD4+ T cells. Every sorted population had a purity above 98%. PBMCs were isolated right away by Lymphoprep density gradient centrifugation and were stained directly, without culture. To minimize batch effects, samples were stained and sorted in pairs, one healthy donor with one patient per experiment. Taken from the germline V gene, the CDR1 and CDR2 loops are LGHNA and YNFKEQ. Inclusive of the bounding cysteine and phenylalanine, the CDR3 is 16 residues long. Only CDR3 DNA remains: 48 bases, in frame from the first base. Ends trimmed: V by 3 bases, J by 5 bases; bases unmatched to a gene: 7. This clone was picked up a small number of times. No cognate antigen has been identified for it. Base qualities are not at hand, and no much larger clone is one base apart.

The sample comprised naive CD4+ T cells from blood. The intended sense of this specimen's cell subset or site label: true naive CD4+ T cells. The sequence joins TRBV4-2 to TRBJ2-2; the junction holds 9 bases that match TRBD1. The sequence was collected from a woman under 30 in good health. The CDR3 region: CASSQPPGQGTGELFF. The nucleotide sequence reads as follows: TGTGCCAGCAGCCAGCCGCCGGGACAGGGTACCGGGGAGCTGTTTTTT.